This TCR beta chain was documented in a study of T cells in Graves' hyperthyroidism and ophthalmopathy. Whole-study context: Peripheral blood draws took place at initial diagnosis, ahead of any treatment. Findings of the study overall: Through a model of 13 V-J features, ophthalmopathy was separated from stable hyperthyroidism. It was a median approximately 6 months before onset that the model predicted ophthalmopathy.

The source of the PBMCs was around 9 ml of fresh peripheral blood. This clonotype was counted at least ten times. Its matching antigen is unknown. This sequence may be a read error, since a much larger clone differs from it by one base. Amplified regions were TCR beta CDR3 sequences from RNA transcripts. The primer set for the first-round RT-PCR of the TCR CDR3 was HTBI. TCRdb reprocessed the multiplex PCR reads via MiXCR and lists one record per CDR3 protein. Among 50,000 to 55,000 distinct CDR3 sequences listed, under 50% were seen once. The CDR3 extends over 15 amino acids. Trimming at V came to 5 bases and at J to 6 bases, leaving 12 bases not matched to a gene. Germline V gene data show CDR1 as SNHLY and CDR2 as FYNNEI.

The chain links TRBV2 to TRBJ1-2, with 7 bases that match TRBD1. Sequencing input: blood. The receptor's source is a woman between 45 and 65 years old with Graves' ophthalmopathy. CDR3 bases: TGTGCCAGCAGTCCTTCACAGGGGAGGGACGATGGCTACACCTTC. This gives the protein CASSPSQGRDDGYTF.